Listed below are T cell receptor beta chains from one sample, sequenced in a study of healthy donors' naive CD4 and CD8 T cells. TCRdb reprocessed the reads via MiXCR and lists one record per CDR3 protein. The sample consists of roughly 200,000 distinct CDR3 sequences, around 70% of them appearing once. The sample taken for sequencing was naive CD4+ and CD8+ T cells sorted from blood, pooled from several donors. These receptor sequences come from a pool of human donors in good health; the sample pools cells from several healthy donors. Both conserved end residues are part of each CDR3. The D gene is left open where the match is weak. The size entry is marked missing in some rows and otherwise reads once, few, many or a size class.

clone_size cdr3_length d_call j_call v_call cdr3_aa cdr3_nt
NA 16 NA TRBJ1-6 TRBV15 CATSNSAAVYNSPLHF TGTGCCACCAGCAACAGCGCGGCAGTCTATAATTCACCCCTCCACTTT
NA 15 TRBD1 TRBJ2-3 TRBV28 CASSTAGTEGNTQYF TGTGCCAGCTCTACCGCCGGGACAGAGGGAAATACGCAGTATTTT
NA 12 NA TRBJ2-3 TRBV6-2/TRBV6-3 CASSALGDTQYF TGTGCCAGCAGCGCGTTGGGAGATACGCAGTATTTT
NA 14 TRBD1 TRBJ1-2 TRBV11-2 CASSLWGQLYGHTF TGTGCCAGCAGCTTATGGGGACAGCTCTATGGCCACACCTTC
NA 16 NA TRBJ2-3 TRBV21-1 CASSKIERDLTDTQYF TGTGCCAGCAGCAAAATCGAGCGCGATCTCACAGATACGCAGTATTTT
once 14 NA TRBJ2-1 TRBV29-1 CSVRDTGSWNEQFF TGCAGCGTACGGGACACAGGGAGTTGGAATGAGCAGTTCTTC
NA 13 NA TRBJ1-1 TRBV2 CASNDGWNTEAFF TGTGCCAGCAATGACGGGTGGAACACTGAAGCTTTCTTT
once 13 NA TRBJ2-1 TRBV7-2 CASSLIRGNEQFF TGTGCCAGCAGCTTAATCCGCGGGAATGAGCAGTTCTTC
once 15 TRBD1 TRBJ1-3 TRBV15 CASSPAGTGRNTIYF TGTGCCAGCAGCCCCGCCGGGACAGGGCGAAACACCATATATTTT
once 13 NA TRBJ1-2 TRBV29-1 CSVDLDGRGGYTF TGCAGCGTTGATCTGGATGGGCGGGGTGGCTACACCTTC
NA 14 NA TRBJ1-1 TRBV19 CASSTGSGVTEAFF TGTGCCAGTAGTACGGGATCAGGAGTCACTGAAGCTTTCTTT
NA 14 NA TRBJ1-2 TRBV19 CASRRFAANYGYTF TGTGCCAGTAGAAGGTTCGCAGCTAACTATGGCTACACCTTC
NA 15 NA TRBJ1-6 TRBV5-5 CASSPPDRYNSPLHF TGTGCCAGCAGCCCGCCGGACCGTTATAATTCACCCCTCCACTTT
few 14 NA TRBJ2-7 TRBV6-5 CASSWSEGPYEQYF TGTGCCAGCAGTTGGTCCGAAGGGCCCTACGAGCAGTACTTC
once 15 TRBD2 TRBJ2-7 TRBV6-5 CASSGAGTSSEEQYF TGTGCCAGCAGTGGGGCGGGGACTAGCTCTGAGGAGCAGTACTTC
few 13 TRBD1 TRBJ1-2 TRBV29-1 CSVTMTGSEGYTF TGCAGCGTGACTATGACAGGGAGTGAGGGCTACACCTTC
NA 12 NA TRBJ1-1 TRBV29-1 CSVARQDTEAFF TGCAGCGTTGCGAGACAGGACACTGAAGCTTTCTTT
NA 14 NA TRBJ1-1 TRBV11-3 CASTSSYMNTEAFF TGTGCCAGCACGTCGAGCTATATGAACACTGAAGCTTTCTTT
NA 14 TRBD1 TRBJ1-2 TRBV6-1 CASSPTGGGYGYTF TGTGCCAGCAGCCCGACAGGGGGAGGATATGGCTACACCTTC
few 15 NA TRBJ2-2 TRBV29-1 CSVEGLFANTGELFF TGCAGCGTTGAGGGACTTTTTGCGAACACCGGGGAGCTGTTTTTT
NA 13 NA TRBJ2-6 TRBV29-1 CSVAVSGANVLAF TGCAGCGTTGCGGTATCTGGGGCCAACGTCCTGGCTTTC
few 11 TRBD2 TRBJ2-1 TRBV29-1 CSAMTSGEQFF TGCAGCGCAATGACTAGCGGGGAGCAGTTCTTC
NA 14 NA TRBJ2-7 TRBV24-1 CATSGPSERDEQYF TGTGCCACCAGCGGACCCAGCGAAAGGGACGAGCAGTACTTC
NA 13 NA TRBJ2-1 TRBV6-5 CASSQGSYNEQFF TGTGCCAGCAGCCAGGGGAGCTACAATGAGCAGTTCTTC
NA 14 NA TRBJ2-3 TRBV30 CAWTGSASTDTQYF TGTGCCTGGACAGGGAGTGCTAGCACAGATACGCAGTATTTT
NA 12 NA TRBJ2-7 TRBV2 CARGRDSYEQYF TGTGCCAGGGGCCGGGATTCCTACGAGCAGTACTTC
NA 14 TRBD1 TRBJ2-7 TRBV29-1 CSVASRDRVREQYF TGCAGCGTAGCCTCCCGGGACAGGGTGAGGGAGCAGTACTTC
NA 13 TRBD1 TRBJ2-7 TRBV6-2/TRBV6-3 CASRETGFYEQYF TGTGCCAGCAGGGAGACAGGGTTTTACGAGCAGTACTTC
few 16 TRBD2 TRBJ2-1 TRBV6-2/TRBV6-3 CASSRGLAGGRNEQFF TGTGCCAGCAGTCGGGGACTAGCGGGAGGAAGGAATGAGCAGTTCTTC